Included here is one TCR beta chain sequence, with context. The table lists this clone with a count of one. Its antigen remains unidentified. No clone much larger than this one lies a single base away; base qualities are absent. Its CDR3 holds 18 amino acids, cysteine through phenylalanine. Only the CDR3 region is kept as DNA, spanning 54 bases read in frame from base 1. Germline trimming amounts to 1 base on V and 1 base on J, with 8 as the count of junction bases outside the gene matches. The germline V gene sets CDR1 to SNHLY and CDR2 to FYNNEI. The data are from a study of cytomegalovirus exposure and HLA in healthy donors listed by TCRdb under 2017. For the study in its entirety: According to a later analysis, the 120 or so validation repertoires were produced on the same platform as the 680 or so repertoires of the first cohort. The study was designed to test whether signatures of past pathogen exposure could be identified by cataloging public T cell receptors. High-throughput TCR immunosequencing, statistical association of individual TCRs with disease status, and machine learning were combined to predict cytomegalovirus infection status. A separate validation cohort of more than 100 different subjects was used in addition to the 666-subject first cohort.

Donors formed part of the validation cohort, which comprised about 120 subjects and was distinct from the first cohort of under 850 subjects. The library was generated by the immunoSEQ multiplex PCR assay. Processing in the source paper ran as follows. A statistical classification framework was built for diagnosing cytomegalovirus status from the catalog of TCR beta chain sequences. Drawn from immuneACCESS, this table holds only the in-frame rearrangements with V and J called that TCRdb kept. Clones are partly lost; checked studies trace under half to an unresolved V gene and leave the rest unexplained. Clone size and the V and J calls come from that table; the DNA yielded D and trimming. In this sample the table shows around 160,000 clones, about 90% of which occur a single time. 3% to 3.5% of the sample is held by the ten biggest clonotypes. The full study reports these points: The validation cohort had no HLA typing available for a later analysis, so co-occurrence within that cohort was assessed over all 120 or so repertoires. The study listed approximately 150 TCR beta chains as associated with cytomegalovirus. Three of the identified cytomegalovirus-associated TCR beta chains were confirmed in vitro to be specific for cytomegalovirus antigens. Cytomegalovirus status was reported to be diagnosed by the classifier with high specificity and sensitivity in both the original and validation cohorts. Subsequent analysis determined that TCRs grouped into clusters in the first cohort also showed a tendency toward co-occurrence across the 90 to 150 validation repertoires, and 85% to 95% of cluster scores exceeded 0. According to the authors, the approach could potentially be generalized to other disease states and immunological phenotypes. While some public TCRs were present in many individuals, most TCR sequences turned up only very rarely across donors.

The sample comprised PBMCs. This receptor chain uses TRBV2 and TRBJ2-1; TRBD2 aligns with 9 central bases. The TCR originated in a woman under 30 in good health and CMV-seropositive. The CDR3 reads CASSEDGSGGLSYNEQFF. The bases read TGTGCCAGCAGTGAAGACGGTAGCGGGGGCCTATCCTACAATGAGCAGTTCTTC.